The clone carrying this T cell receptor (beta chain) was seen at least ten times. Its antigen is currently unknown. Germline CDR1 is LGHNA and CDR2 is YNFKEQ. With 0 bases clipped from V and 3 bases from J, the junction kept 3 bases outside the gene matches. This CDR3 comprises 15 residues. TCRdb independently ran MiXCR on the reads; one entry per CDR3 protein. Among around 330,000 distinct CDR3 sequences listed, roughly a sixth were seen once. The entry originates in a study of T cell repertoires in cytomegalovirus infection. Study summary: Public TCR beta signature analysis indicated the presence of both CMV infection and matching HLA type.

Whole-study results and caveats: Cumulated frequencies of public TCR beta families served to identify carriers of CMV plus the relevant HLA. Across the ex vivo response, the dominant clonotypes were HLA-C-restricted CMV-specific TCR beta clonotypes.

The TCR originated in a human donor in good health (CMV status not recorded). Some clones in this sample may be carry-over from other donors' samples. The rearrangement links TRBV4-2 to TRBJ1-2; 8 nucleotides align to TRBD1. Sequencing was carried out using PBMCs. The CDR3 protein is CASSQDADRDYGYTF. CDR3 in DNA: TGTGCCAGCAGCCAAGACGCGGACAGGGACTATGGCTACACCTTC.